These T cell receptor beta chains were read from a single sample in a study of blood T cell repertoires in COVID-19. The repertoire was sequenced with immunoSEQ multiplex PCR; TCRdb's copy has only in-frame clones and lacks some. The data contain just over 650,000 clones, 85% to 90% of them seen just once; the ten biggest clones take up over 0.2%. Input material: peripheral blood. All receptors derive from a young woman with acute or convalescent COVID-19. The conserved cysteine and the conserved F or W are not part of the CDR3 here.

v_call: TRBV19; cdr3_aa: ASSIGYTEAF
v_call: TRBV6-5; cdr3_aa: ASSYSRGGAIEQY
v_call: TRBV7-2; cdr3_aa: ASSLGDRGPKH
v_call: TRBV7-9; cdr3_aa: ASSPGAGGKETQY
v_call: TRBV27; cdr3_aa: ASSLSGLGGDYEQY
v_call: TRBV7-2; cdr3_aa: ASSFGPETQY
v_call: TRBV19; cdr3_aa: ASTIAGGREQF
v_call: TRBV5-6; cdr3_aa: ASSLGTGDSYGYT
v_call: TRBV4-1; cdr3_aa: ASSQTGVSFYGYT
v_call: TRBV7-9; cdr3_aa: ASSLGGGQPDGYT
v_call: TRBV19; cdr3_aa: ASTTGTGVFEQY
v_call: TRBV6-2/TRBV6-3; cdr3_aa: ASSLGGTGELF
v_call: TRBV25-1; cdr3_aa: ASSESGGLGNYGYT
v_call: TRBV2; cdr3_aa: ASSRETYEQY
v_call: TRBV7-8; cdr3_aa: ASSAGFEQY
v_call: TRBV4-1; cdr3_aa: ASSQEGSGDIYEQY